Ten or more counts support the clone carrying this T cell receptor (beta chain). What it binds is not known. These data belong to a study of identical twins. General study findings and limits: Twin pairs had excess sharing that was weaker in beta out-of-frame sequences.

The germline CDR1 and CDR2 sequences are LGHDT and YNNKEL (reference sequence). The CDR3 consists of 14 residues. V shed 0 bases and J shed 7 bases, with 13 bases lying between them. Using its own MiXCR run on the 5' RACE reads, TCRdb lists one record per CDR3 protein. Seen here are 200,000 to 250,000 distinct CDR3 sequences, about 10% observed once, and the top ten hold about 9.1%. No donor was unhealthy or non-Caucasian. Sequences were obtained from memory T cells sorted from blood. The origin of this receptor is a man aged 50 to 60 in good health. The chain employs TRBV3-1 and TRBJ2-7, with D hard to call. CDR3 DNA sequence: TGTGCCAGCAGCCAAGAGTCACGGAAGAGGGAGCAGTACTTC. Protein sequence: CASSQESRKREQYF.